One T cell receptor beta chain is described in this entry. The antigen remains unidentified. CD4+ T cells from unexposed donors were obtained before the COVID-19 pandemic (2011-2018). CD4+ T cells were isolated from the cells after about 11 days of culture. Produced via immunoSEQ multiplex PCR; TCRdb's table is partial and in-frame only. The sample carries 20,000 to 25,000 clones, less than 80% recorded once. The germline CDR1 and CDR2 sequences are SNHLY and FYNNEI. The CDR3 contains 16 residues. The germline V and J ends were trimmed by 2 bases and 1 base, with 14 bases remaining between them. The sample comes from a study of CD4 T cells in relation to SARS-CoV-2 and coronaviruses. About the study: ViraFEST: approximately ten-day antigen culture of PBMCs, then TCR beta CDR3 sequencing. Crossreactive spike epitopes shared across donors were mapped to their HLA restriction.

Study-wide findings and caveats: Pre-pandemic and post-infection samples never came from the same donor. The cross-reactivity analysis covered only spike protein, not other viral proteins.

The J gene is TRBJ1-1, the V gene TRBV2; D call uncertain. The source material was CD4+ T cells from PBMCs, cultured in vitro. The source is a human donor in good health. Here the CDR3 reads CASSENGQLTNTEAFF. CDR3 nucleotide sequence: TGTGCCAGCAGTGAAAATGGCCAGTTAACGAACACTGAAGCTTTCTTT.